The 11 T cell receptor beta chains below all came from one sample that was sequenced in a study of cytomegalovirus exposure and HLA in healthy donors. PCR amplification relied on 60 Vbeta primers (plus 13 Jbeta primers). Here immunoSEQ multiplex PCR was the method, and the copy in TCRdb shows in-frame clones only, minus some. The sample carries fewer than 70,000 clones, 68% recorded once. Sequenced material: PBMCs. These receptors all stem from a woman in her twenties or thirties in good health and CMV-seronegative.

The genes are TRBV15 and TRBJ2-3, with 8 positions matching TRBD1. Per the germline V gene, CDR1 is LNHNV and CDR2 is YYDKDF (reference sequence). V lost 1 base to trimming and J lost 4 bases; unmatched junction nucleotides: 4. The CDR3 length is 15 residues. The CDR3 bases are TGTGCCACCAGCAGAGTCAGGGGGCTCGCAGATACGCAGTATTTT. Residues: CATSRVRGLADTQYF. The whole variable domain, remainder taken from reference TRBV15 and TRBJ2-3, is DAMVIQNPRYQVTQFGKPVTLSCSQTLNHNVMYWYQQKSSQAPKLLFHYYDKDFNNEADTPDNFQSRRPNTSFCFLDIRSPGLGDTAMYLCATSRVRGLADTQYFGPGTRLTVL.

This clone was observed a handful of times. The J gene is TRBJ2-7, the V gene TRBV7-2, with 12 bases matching TRBD2. This CDR3 region has 16 residues. Germline trimming cut 5 bases from V and 1 base from J; bases unmatched to any gene: 6. Looked up from germline, CDR1 is SGHTA and CDR2 is FQGNSA. The CDR3: CASSGGLAGVSYEQYF. The CDR3 DNA reads TGTGCCAGCAGCGGGGGACTAGCGGGCGTTTCCTACGAGCAGTACTTC.

This sequence joins TRBV9 and TRBJ1-3; tentative D call: TRBD1 (5 bases). This CDR3 has 16 amino acids. Germline lookup yields CDR1 SGDLS and CDR2 YYNGEE. The V gene lost 0 bases and the J gene lost 1 base, with 11 bases spanning the gap. The chain's CDR3 is CASSVGGGFSGNTIYF. The DNA of the CDR3 is TGTGCCAGCAGCGTAGGGGGGGGATTTTCTGGAAACACCATATATTTT.

The chain couples TRBV9 to TRBJ2-3; 11 bases are a match to TRBD2. This CDR3 has 18 residues. Germline-derived CDR1 and CDR2 are SGDLS and YYNGEE. Trimming removed 0 bases from V and 2 bases from J; junction bases left unmatched: 8. The CDR3 here is CASSVAVSSGGTTDTQYF. CDR3 coding DNA: TGTGCCAGCAGCGTAGCCGTCTCTAGCGGGGGGACCACAGATACGCAGTATTTT.

Worth noting for this clone: An end of the junction differs from the germline gene, which may be a read error. The chain uses TRBV20-1 and TRBJ2-5, with TRBD1 as a possible D gene (6 bases). This CDR3 is 10 amino acids long. Germline CDR1 DFQATT, CDR2 SNEGSKA (reference sequence). DNA for the CDR3: TGTGCAGGGGACGAAGAGACCCAGTACTTC. It encodes CAGDEETQYF.

This clone appeared once. This chain's CDR3 is CASSPLGTLAYEQYF. CDR3 bases: TGTGCCAGCAGCCCTCTGGGGACACTTGCCTACGAGCAGTACTTC. V gene TRBV9 combines with J gene TRBJ2-7; maybe TRBD1 (6 bases). The V end was cut by 4 bases, the J end by 2 bases, with 16 bases between. Looked up from germline, CDR1 is SGDLS and CDR2 is YYNGEE. The CDR3 loop spans 15 amino acids.

This clone was picked up a small number of times. V gene TRBV5-1 combines with J gene TRBJ1-1; 12 nucleotides align to TRBD1. The CDR3 spans 14 residues. V gave up 0 bases and J gave up 6 bases; unmatched junction bases: 0. Germline CDR1 is SGHRS and CDR2 is YFSETQ. CDR3 sequence reads: CASSLGDRGPEAFF. In nucleotides, the CDR3 is TGCGCCAGCAGCTTGGGGGACAGGGGGCCTGAAGCTTTCTTT.

This clone was seen only once. The V call is TRBV6-6, the J call TRBJ1-2; TRBD1 aligns across 8 bases. The V and J ends lost 6 bases and 2 bases, in that order; junction bases with no gene match: 5. CDR3 length equals 14 residues. Germline values: CDR1 MNHNY, CDR2 SVGAGI (reference sequence). This chain's CDR3 is CASRTGQVNYGYTF. The CDR3 region has the DNA TGTGCCAGCAGAACGGGACAGGTGAACTATGGCTACACCTTC.

Note on this clone: Other DNA sequences in this sample translate to the same CDR3. V and J are TRBV18 and TRBJ2-5; 8 positions match TRBD1. CDR1 is KGHSH and CDR2 is LQKENI in the germline V gene. This CDR3 region has 15 residues. V trimming: 2 bases; J trimming: 1 base; junction bases outside the gene matches: 3. CDR3 nucleotide sequence: TGTGCCAGCTCACCAGGGCAGGGGGCCCAAGAGACCCAGTACTTC. This encodes CASSPGQGAQETQYF.

The CDR3 DNA reads TGTGCCAGCAGTCACGGCGGGAGGGCACTCGAGCAGTACTTC. The encoded protein is CASSHGGRALEQYF. V is TRBV27 and J is TRBJ2-7; 9 nucleotides align to TRBD2. CDR3 length: 14 residues. The germline V gene has CDR1 MNHEY and CDR2 SMNVEV (reference sequence). V was pared by 5 bases and J by 6 bases, with 8 bases of the junction left unmatched.

The sample holds a few counts of this clone. The J gene is TRBJ1-4, the V gene TRBV14; D remains ambiguous. Germline assignment: CDR1 SGHDN and CDR2 FVKESK. The V and J ends lost 1 base and 3 bases respectively, with 9 bases between them. CDR3 size: 15 residues. The CDR3 spells CASSQGAVANEKLFF. The CDR3 DNA follows: TGTGCCAGCAGCCAAGGCGCCGTGGCTAATGAAAAACTGTTTTTT.